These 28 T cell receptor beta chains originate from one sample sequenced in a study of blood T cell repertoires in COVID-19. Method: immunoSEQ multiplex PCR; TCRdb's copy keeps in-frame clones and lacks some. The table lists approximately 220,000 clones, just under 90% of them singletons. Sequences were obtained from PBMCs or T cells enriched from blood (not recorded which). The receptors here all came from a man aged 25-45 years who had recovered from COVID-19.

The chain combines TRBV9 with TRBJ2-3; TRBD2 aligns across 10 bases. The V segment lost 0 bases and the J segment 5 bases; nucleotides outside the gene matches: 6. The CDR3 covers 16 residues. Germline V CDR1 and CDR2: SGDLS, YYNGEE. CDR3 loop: CASSVVASGGRDTQYF. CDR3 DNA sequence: TGTGCCAGCAGCGTAGTAGCTAGCGGGGGTAGAGATACGCAGTATTTT.

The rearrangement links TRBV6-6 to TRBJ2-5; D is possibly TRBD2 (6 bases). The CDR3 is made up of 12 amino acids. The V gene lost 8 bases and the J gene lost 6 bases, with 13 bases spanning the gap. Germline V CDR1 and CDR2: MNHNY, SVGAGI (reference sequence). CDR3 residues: CASAGGAQTQYF. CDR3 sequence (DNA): TGTGCCAGCGCCGGCGGGGCACAGACCCAGTACTTC.

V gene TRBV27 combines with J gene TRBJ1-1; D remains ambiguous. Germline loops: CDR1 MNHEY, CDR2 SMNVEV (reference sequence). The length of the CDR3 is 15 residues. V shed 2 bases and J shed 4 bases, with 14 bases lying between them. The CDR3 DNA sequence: TGTGCCAGCAGTTTAGTTAGGGAGGGCGGCACTGAAGCTTTCTTT. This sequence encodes CASSLVREGGTEAFF.

CDR3 sequence reads: CASMDRSSYNSPLHF. The CDR3 nucleotides are TGTGCCAGCATGGACAGGAGCTCCTATAATTCACCCCTCCACTTT. This chain connects TRBV2 to TRBJ1-6, with 7 bases identical to TRBD1. Trimming cost V 7 bases and J 0 bases; bases outside gene matches: 3. The CDR3 sequence is 15 residues long. Per the germline V gene, CDR1 is SNHLY and CDR2 is FYNNEI.

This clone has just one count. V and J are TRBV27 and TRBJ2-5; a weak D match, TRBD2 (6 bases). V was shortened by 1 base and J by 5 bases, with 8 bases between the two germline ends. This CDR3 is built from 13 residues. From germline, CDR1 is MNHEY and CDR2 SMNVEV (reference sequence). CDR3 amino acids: CASSLWSGETQYF. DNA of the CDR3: TGTGCCAGCAGTTTATGGAGCGGGGAGACCCAGTACTTC.

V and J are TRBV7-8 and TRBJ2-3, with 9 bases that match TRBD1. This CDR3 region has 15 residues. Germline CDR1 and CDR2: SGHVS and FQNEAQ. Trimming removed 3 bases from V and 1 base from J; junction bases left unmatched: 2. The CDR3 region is CASSLRDRGTDTQYF. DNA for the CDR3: TGTGCCAGCAGCTTGCGGGACAGGGGCACAGATACGCAGTATTTT.

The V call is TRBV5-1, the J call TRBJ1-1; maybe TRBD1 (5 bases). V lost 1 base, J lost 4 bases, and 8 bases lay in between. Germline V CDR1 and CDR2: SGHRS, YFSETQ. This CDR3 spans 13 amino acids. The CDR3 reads CASSLTGVTEAFF. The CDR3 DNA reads TGCGCCAGCAGCTTGACAGGAGTCACTGAAGCTTTCTTT.

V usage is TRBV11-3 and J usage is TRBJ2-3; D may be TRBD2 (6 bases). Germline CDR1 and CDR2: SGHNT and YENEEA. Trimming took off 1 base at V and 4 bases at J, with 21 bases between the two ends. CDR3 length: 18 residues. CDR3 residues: CASSLAFRGWFNSDTQYF. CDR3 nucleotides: TGTGCCAGCAGCTTAGCCTTTCGGGGGTGGTTTAATTCAGATACGCAGTATTTT.

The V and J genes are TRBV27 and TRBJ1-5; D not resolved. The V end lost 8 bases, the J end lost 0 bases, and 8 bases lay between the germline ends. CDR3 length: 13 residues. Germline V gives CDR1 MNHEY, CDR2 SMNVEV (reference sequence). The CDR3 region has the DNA TGTGCCAGCCAAAGCGGTAGCAATCAGCCCCAGCATTTT. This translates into CASQSGSNQPQHF.

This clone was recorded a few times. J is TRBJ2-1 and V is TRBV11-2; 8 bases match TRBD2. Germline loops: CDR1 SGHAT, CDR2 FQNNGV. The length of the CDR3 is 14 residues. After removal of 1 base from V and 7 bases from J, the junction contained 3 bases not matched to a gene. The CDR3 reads CASSLVGRVNEQFF. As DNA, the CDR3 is TGTGCCAGCAGCTTAGTCGGGAGGGTGAATGAGCAGTTCTTC.

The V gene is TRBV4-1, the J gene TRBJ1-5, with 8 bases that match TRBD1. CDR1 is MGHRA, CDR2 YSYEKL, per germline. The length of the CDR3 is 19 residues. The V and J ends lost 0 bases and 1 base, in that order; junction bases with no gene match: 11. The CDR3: CASSQDPRTGILSNQPQHF. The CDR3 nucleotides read TGCGCCAGCAGCCAAGATCCCCGGACAGGGATTTTGAGCAATCAGCCCCAGCATTTT.

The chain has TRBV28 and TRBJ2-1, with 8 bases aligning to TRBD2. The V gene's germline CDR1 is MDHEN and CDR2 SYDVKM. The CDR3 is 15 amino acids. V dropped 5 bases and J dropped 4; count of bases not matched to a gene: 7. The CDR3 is CASSPPGTSYNEQFF. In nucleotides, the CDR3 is TGTGCCAGCAGTCCACCCGGGACTAGTTACAATGAGCAGTTCTTC.

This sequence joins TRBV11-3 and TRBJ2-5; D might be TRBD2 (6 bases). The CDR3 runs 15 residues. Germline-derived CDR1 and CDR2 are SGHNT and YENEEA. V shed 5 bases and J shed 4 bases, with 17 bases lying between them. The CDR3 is CASSPGPGRGETQYF. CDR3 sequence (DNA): TGTGCCAGCAGCCCGGGACCCGGGCGGGGAGAGACCCAGTACTTC. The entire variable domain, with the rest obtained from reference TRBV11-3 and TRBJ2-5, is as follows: EAGVVQSPRYKIIEKKQPVAFWCNPISGHNTLYWYLQNLGQGPELLIRYENEEAVDDSQLPKDRFSAERLKGVDSTLKIQPAELGDSAVYLCASSPGPGRGETQYFGPGTRLLVL.

Written as DNA, the CDR3 is TGTGCCAGCAGTGGGACAGCTGAAGAGACCCAGTACTTC. Amino acids: CASSGTAEETQYF. The chain links TRBV28 to TRBJ2-5, with 7 bases matching TRBD1. CDR1 and CDR2 from the germline V gene are MDHEN and SYDVKM. The CDR3 sequence is 13 residues long. V was pared by 5 bases and J by 3 bases, with 3 bases of the junction left unmatched.

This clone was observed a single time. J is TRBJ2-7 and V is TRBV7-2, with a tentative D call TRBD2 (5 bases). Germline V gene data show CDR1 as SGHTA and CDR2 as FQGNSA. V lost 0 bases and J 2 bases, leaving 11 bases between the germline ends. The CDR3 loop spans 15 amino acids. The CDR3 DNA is TGTGCCAGCAGCTTAGCGAGCGGTTCAACCTACGAGCAGTACTTC. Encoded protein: CASSLASGSTYEQYF.

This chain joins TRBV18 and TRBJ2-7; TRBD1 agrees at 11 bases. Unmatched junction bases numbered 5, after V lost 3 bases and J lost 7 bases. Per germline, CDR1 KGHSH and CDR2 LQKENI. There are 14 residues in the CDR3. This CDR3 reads CASSPGTGGGEQYF. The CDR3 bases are TGTGCCAGCTCACCCGGGACAGGGGGAGGGGAGCAGTACTTC.

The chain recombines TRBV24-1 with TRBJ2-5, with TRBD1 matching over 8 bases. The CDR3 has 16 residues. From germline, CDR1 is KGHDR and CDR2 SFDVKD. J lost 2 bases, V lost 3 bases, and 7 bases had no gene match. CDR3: CATSDRQGSVQETQYF. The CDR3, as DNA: TGTGCCACCAGTGATAGACAGGGGTCCGTACAAGAGACCCAGTACTTC.

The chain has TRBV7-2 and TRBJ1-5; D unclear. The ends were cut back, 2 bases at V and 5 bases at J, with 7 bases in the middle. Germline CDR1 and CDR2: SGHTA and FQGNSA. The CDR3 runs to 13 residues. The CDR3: CASSLQQDQPQHF. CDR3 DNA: TGTGCCAGCAGCTTACAACAAGATCAGCCCCAGCATTTT.

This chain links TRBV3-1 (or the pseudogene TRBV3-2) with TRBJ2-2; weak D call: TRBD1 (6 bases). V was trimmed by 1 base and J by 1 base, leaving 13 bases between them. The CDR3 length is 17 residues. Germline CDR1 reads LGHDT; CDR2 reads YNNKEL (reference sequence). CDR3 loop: CASSQAGVTVNTGELFF. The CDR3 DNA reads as TGTGCCAGCAGCCAAGCAGGGGTGACGGTGAACACCGGGGAGCTGTTTTTT.

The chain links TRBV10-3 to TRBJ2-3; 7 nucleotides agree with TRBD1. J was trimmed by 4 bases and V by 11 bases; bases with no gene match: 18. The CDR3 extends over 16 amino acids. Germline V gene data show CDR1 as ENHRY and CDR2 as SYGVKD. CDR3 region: CAARTEGALRADTQYF. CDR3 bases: TGTGCCGCACGTACCGAGGGGGCGCTTAGGGCAGATACGCAGTATTTT.

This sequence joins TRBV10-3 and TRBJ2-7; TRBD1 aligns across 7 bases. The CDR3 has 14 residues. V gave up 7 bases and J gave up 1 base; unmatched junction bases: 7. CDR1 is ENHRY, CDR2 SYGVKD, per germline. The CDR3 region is CAITPGTESYEQYF. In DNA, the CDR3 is TGTGCCATCACCCCCGGGACAGAGTCCTACGAGCAGTACTTC.

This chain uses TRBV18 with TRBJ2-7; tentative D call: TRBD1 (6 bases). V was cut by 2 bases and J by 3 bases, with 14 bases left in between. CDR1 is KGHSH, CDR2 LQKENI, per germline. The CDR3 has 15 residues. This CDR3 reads CASSPRDTWDYEQYF. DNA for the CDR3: TGTGCCAGCTCACCAAGGGACACCTGGGACTACGAGCAGTACTTC. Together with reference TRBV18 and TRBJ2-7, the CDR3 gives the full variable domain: NAGVMQNPRHLVRRRGQEARLRCSPMKGHSHVYWYRQLPEEGLKFMVYLQKENIIDESGMPKERFSAEFPKEGPSILRIQQVVRGDSAAYFCASSPRDTWDYEQYFGPGTRLTVT.

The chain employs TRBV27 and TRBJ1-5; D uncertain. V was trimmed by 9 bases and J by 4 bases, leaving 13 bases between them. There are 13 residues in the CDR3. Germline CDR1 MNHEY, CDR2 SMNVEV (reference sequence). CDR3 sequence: CASRIEENQPQHF. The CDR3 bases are TGTGCCAGTAGGATAGAGGAGAATCAGCCCCAGCATTTT.

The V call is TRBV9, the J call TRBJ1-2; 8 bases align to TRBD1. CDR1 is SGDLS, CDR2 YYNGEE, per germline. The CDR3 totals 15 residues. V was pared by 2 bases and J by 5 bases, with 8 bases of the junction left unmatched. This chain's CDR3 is CASSVGSGTGYGYTF. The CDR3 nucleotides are TGTGCCAGCAGCGTCGGATCCGGGACAGGTTATGGCTACACCTTC.

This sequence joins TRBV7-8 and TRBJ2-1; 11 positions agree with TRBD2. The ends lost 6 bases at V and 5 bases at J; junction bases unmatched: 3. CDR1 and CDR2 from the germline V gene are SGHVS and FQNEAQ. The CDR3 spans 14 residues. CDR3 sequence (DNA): TGTGCCAGCAGAACGGGACTAGCGGACAATGAGCAGTTCTTC. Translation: CASRTGLADNEQFF.

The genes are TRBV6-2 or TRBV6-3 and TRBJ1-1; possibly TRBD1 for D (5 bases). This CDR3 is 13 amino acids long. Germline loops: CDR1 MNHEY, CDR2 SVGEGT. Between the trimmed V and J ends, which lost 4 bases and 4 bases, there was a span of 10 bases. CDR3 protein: CASSLLGVTEAFF. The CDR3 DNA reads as TGTGCCAGCAGTTTGCTAGGGGTCACTGAAGCTTTCTTT.

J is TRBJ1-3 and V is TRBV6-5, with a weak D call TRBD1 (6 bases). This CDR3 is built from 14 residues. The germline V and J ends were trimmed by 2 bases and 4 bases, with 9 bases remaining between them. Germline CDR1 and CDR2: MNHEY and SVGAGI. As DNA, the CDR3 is TGTGCCAGCAGTTACAACAGGGACGGAAACACCATATATTTT. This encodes CASSYNRDGNTIYF.

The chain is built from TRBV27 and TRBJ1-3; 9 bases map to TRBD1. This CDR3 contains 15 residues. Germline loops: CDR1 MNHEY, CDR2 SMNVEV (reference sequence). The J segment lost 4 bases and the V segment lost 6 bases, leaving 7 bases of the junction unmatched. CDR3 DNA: TGTGCCAGCAGAGTAGGGACAGGGCGCGGAAACACCATATATTTT. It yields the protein CASRVGTGRGNTIYF.